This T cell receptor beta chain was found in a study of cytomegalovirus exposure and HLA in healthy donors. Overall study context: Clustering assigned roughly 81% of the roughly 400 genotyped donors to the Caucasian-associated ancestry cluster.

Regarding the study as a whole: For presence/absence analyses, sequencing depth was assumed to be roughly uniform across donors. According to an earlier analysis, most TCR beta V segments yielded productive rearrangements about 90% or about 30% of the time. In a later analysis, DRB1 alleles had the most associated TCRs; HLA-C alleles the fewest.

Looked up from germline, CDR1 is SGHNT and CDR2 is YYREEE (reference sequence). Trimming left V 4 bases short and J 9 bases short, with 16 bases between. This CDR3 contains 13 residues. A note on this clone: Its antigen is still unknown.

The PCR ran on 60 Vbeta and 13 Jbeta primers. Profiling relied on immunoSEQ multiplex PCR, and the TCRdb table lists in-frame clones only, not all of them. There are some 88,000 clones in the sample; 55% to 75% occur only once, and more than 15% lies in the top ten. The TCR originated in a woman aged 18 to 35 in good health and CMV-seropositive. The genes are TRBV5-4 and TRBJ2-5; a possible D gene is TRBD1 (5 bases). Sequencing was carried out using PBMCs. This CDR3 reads CASSPDTLGAQYF. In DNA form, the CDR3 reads TGTGCCAGCAGCCCGGACACGCTTGGGGCCCAGTACTTC.